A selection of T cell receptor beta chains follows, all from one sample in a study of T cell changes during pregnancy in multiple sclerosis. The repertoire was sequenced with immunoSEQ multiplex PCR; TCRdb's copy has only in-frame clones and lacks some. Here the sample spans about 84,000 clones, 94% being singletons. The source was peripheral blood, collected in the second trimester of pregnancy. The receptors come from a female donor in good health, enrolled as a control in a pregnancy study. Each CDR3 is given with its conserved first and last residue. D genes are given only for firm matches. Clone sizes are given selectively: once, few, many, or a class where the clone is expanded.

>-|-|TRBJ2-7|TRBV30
CAWSGQGTIHEQYF
TGTGCCTGGAGCGGGCAGGGAACCATCCACGAGCAGTACTTC
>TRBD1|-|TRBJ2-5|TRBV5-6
CASSRQGEETQYF
TGTGCCAGCAGTAGACAGGGTGAAGAGACCCAGTACTTC
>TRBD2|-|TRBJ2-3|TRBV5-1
CASSSTRTSATDTQYF
TGCGCCAGCAGCTCGACAAGGACTAGCGCCACAGATACGCAGTATTTT
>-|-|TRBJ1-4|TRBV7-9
CASAVSEREKLFF
TGTGCCAGCGCTGTGAGCGAGCGTGAAAAACTGTTTTTT
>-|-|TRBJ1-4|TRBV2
CASKGQGGGYEKLFF
TGTGCCAGCAAGGGTCAGGGAGGGGGGTATGAAAAACTGTTTTTT
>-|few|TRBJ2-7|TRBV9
CASSVGQVATEQYF
TGTGCCAGCAGCGTAGGACAGGTGGCCACCGAGCAGTACTTC
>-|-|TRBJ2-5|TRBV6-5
CASSRGETQYF
TGTGCCAGCAGCCGCGGGGAGACCCAGTACTTC
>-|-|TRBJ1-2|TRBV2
CANGQPLFPYGYTF
TGTGCCAACGGACAGCCCCTCTTCCCCTATGGCTACACCTTC
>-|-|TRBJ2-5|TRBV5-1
CASSGASQETQYF
TGCGCCAGCAGCGGTGCCAGCCAAGAGACCCAGTACTTC
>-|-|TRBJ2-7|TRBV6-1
CASGKGAITYEQYF
TGTGCCAGCGGGAAGGGAGCCATCACCTACGAGCAGTACTTC
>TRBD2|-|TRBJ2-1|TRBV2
CASNRGLAGGNEQFF
TGTGCCAGCAATCGCGGACTAGCGGGTGGGAATGAGCAGTTCTTC
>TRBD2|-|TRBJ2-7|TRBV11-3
CASGTGGGEQYF
TGTGCCAGCGGAACGGGGGGGGGCGAGCAGTACTTC
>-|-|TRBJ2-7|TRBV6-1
CASRRDGYYEQYF
TGTGCCAGCAGGCGGGACGGATACTACGAGCAGTACTTC
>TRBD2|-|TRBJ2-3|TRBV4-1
CASSQVAGGSPSTDTQYF
TGCGCCAGCAGCCAAGTAGCGGGAGGAAGCCCTAGCACAGATACGCAGTATTTT
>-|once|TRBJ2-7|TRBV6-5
CASSYSGEQYF
TGTGCCAGCAGTTACTCCGGGGAGCAGTACTTC
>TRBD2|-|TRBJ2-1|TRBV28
CASSSLAGGHNEQFF
TGTGCCAGCAGTTCACTAGCGGGAGGGCACAATGAGCAGTTCTTC
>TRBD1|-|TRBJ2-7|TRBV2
CASSDWDRYYEQYF
TGTGCCAGCAGTGATTGGGACAGATACTACGAGCAGTACTTC
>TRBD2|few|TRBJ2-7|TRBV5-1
CASSLGLAGESGAYEQYF
TGCGCCAGCAGCTTGGGACTAGCGGGAGAGAGCGGGGCCTACGAGCAGTACTTC
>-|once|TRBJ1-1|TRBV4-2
CASSQEVGQGGAFF
TGTGCCAGCAGCCAAGAAGTGGGACAAGGAGGAGCTTTCTTT
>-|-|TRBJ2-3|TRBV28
CASSFLDTQYF
TGTGCCAGCAGTTTCTTAGATACGCAGTATTTT
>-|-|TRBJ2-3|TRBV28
CASSPPLDTQYF
TGTGCCAGCAGTCCCCCTCTTGATACGCAGTATTTT
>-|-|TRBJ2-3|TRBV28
CASSSLMDSYTDTQYF
TGTGCCAGCAGTTCCCTAATGGACAGCTACACAGATACGCAGTATTTT
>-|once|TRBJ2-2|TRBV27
CASSLSGVSPTGELFF
TGTGCCAGCAGTTTATCCGGGGTGAGCCCCACCGGGGAGCTGTTTTTT
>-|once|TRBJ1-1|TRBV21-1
CASGEGIETFF
TGTGCCAGCGGGGAGGGAATTGAAACTTTCTTT
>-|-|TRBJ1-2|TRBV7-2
CASSPSSRGNGYTF
TGTGCCAGCAGCCCGTCCTCCCGCGGGAATGGCTACACCTTC
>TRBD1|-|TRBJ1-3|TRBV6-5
CASSYATGSGNTIYF
TGTGCCAGCAGTTACGCGACAGGGTCTGGAAACACCATATATTTT
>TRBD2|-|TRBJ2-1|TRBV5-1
CASSLDSGGGNEQFF
TGCGCCAGCAGCTTGGATAGCGGGGGTGGCAATGAGCAGTTCTTC
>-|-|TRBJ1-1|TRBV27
CASSFQGGNTEAFF
TGTGCCAGCAGTTTTCAGGGAGGGAACACTGAAGCTTTCTTT
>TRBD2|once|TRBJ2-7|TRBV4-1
CASSHRAGDWLEQYF
TGCGCCAGCAGCCACAGGGCGGGAGATTGGCTCGAGCAGTACTTC
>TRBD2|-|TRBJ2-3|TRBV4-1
CASRTSGARGTDTQYF
TGCGCCAGCAGAACTAGCGGAGCTAGGGGGACAGATACGCAGTATTTT
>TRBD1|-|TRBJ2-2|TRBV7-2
CASSLRGQGTGELFF
TGTGCCAGCAGCTTAAGGGGACAGGGAACCGGGGAGCTGTTTTTT
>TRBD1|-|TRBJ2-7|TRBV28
CASNHRTGPYEQYF
TGTGCCAGCAACCACCGGACAGGGCCCTACGAGCAGTACTTC
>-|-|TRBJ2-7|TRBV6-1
CASSEGGQYYEQYF
TGTGCCAGCAGTGAAGGGGGGCAGTACTACGAGCAGTACTTC
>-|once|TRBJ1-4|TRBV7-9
CASSLLGAATNEKLFF
TGTGCCAGCAGCTTATTGGGGGCGGCAACTAATGAAAAACTGTTTTTT
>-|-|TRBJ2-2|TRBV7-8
CASRADSRDTGELFF
TGTGCCAGCAGGGCGGACAGCCGAGACACCGGGGAGCTGTTTTTT
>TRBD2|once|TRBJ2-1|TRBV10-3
CAISLLAGGSYNEQFF
TGTGCCATCAGCTTACTAGCGGGAGGCTCCTACAATGAGCAGTTCTTC
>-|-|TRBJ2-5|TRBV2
CASSERDQETQYF
TGTGCCAGCAGTGAGCGGGACCAAGAGACCCAGTACTTC
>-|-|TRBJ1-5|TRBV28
CASSHGSRVPEDQPQHF
TGTGCCAGCAGTCACGGGAGCAGGGTTCCAGAGGATCAGCCCCAGCATTTT
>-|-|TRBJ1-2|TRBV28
CASSFRVNYGYTF
TGTGCCAGCAGTTTTCGGGTGAACTATGGCTACACCTTC
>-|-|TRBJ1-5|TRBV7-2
CASSKGGSSNQPQHF
TGTGCCAGCAGCAAAGGCGGGTCTAGCAATCAGCCCCAGCATTTT
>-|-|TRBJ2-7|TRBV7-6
CASSLVVGTGREQYF
TGTGCCAGCAGCTTAGTAGTCGGAACTGGGAGAGAGCAGTACTTC